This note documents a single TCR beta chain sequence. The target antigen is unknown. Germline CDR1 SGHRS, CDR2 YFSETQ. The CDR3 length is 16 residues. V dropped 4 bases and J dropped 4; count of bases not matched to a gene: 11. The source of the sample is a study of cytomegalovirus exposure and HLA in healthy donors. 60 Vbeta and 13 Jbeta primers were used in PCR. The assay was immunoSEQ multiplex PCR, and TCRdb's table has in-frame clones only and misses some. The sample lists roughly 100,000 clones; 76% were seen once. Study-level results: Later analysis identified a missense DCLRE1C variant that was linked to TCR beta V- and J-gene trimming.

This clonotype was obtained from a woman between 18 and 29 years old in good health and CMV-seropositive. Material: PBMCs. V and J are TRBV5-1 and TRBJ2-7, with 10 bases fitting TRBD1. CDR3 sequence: CASSRGSGQGPYEQYF. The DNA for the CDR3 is TGCGCCAGCAGCAGGGGGTCGGGACAGGGGCCGTACGAGCAGTACTTC.